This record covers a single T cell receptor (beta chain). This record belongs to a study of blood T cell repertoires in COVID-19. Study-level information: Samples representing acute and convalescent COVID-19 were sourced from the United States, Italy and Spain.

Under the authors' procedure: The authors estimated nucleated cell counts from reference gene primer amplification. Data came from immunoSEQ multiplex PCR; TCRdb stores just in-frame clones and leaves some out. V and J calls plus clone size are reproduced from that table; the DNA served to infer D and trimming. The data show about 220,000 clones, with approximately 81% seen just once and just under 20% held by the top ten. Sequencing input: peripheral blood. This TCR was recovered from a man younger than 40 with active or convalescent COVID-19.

CDR3 in DNA: TGTGCCAGCAGTTCCCAGACTGGGAGGAATGAAAAACTGTTTTTT. It codes for CASSSQTGRNEKLFF. The chain recombines TRBV6-5 with TRBJ1-4; D uncertain. Germline CDR1 reads MNHEY; CDR2 reads SVGAGI. This CDR3 region has 15 residues. Trimming stripped 4 bases from V and 5 bases from J, with 14 bases between.